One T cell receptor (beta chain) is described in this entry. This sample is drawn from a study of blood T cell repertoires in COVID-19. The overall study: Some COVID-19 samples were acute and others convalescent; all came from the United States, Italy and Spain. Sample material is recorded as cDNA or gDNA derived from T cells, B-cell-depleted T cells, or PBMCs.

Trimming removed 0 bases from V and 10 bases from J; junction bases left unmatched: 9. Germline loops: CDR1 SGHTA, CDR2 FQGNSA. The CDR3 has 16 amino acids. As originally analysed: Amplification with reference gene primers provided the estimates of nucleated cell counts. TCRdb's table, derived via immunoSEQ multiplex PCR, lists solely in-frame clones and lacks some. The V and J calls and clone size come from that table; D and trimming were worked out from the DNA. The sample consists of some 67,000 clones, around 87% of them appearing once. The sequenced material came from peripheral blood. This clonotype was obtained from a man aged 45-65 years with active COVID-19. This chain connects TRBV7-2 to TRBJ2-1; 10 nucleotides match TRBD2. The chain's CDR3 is CASSLASGRAAGEQFF. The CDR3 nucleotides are TGTGCCAGCAGCTTAGCGAGCGGGAGGGCCGCGGGGGAGCAGTTCTTC.